The entry below describes one T cell receptor beta chain. These data come from a study of T cell responses to AZD1222 COVID-19 vaccine. This table comes from immunoSEQ multiplex PCR, and its TCRdb copy is limited to in-frame clones, with some not included. The sample records tens of thousands of clones, around nine tenths being singletons. The V gene's germline CDR1 is GTSNPN and CDR2 SVGIG (reference sequence). Trimming cost V 7 bases and J 3 bases; bases outside gene matches: 13. The CDR3 covers 17 residues. The rearrangement joins TRBV30 to TRBJ2-2; TRBD2 agrees at 11 bases. This clonotype originated in an adult in good health. The sample here was peripheral blood, taken on day 0 of AZD1222 vaccination. The CDR3 is CALVSGRAFSYTGELFF. CDR3 sequence (DNA): TGTGCCTTAGTTAGCGGGAGGGCCTTTTCATACACCGGGGAGCTGTTTTTT.